What follows describes a single T cell receptor (beta chain). Its antigen is currently unknown. The data were taken from a study of T cells after yellow fever vaccination. The germline CDR1 and CDR2 sequences are SGDLS and YYNGEE. Trimming removed 3 bases at V and 2 bases at J, with 18 bases between. The CDR3 loop spans 16 amino acids. Study-wide points: Reappearing after the booster were most of the clones from primary vaccination (less than 98% CD4, 85% to 90% CD8).

As TCR cDNA was made by 5'RACE template switching, a universal primer site and UMIs were added. TCRdb used MiXCR to reprocess the 5' RACE reads, holding one entry per CDR3 protein. Of some 240,000 distinct CDR3 sequences in the sample, around 5.3% are singletons; the top ten hold 2.5% to 4%. The source was CD4+ T cells sorted from PBMCs, collected on the day of the yellow fever booster vaccination. This receptor was taken from a man between 18 and 29 years old who received the YFV17D yellow fever vaccine. V and J are TRBV9 and TRBJ2-7; D tentatively fits TRBD1 or TRBD2 (5 bases each). The CDR3 region is CASSANPGPGPYEQYF. For the CDR3, the DNA is TGTGCCAGCAGCGCAAATCCGGGACCCGGGCCCTACGAGCAGTACTTC.